This T cell receptor (beta chain) was identified during a study of cytomegalovirus exposure and HLA in healthy donors. Measured with immunoSEQ multiplex PCR; TCRdb has only the in-frame clones, and not every one. The data contain 55,000 to 75,000 clones, approximately 92% of them seen just once; the ten biggest clones take up less than 6%. This CDR3 has 15 residues. Germline V lookup: CDR1 SGHTA, CDR2 FQGTGA. The trim removed 3 bases at V and 10 bases at J, leaving 10 bases unmatched. The V call is TRBV7-3, the J call TRBJ2-3; 10 nucleotides match TRBD2. This TCR derives from a man between 18 and 29 years old in good health and CMV-seropositive. Sequenced: PBMCs. The CDR3: CASSFSSGGPRAQYF. The CDR3 DNA reads as TGTGCCAGCAGCTTCTCTAGCGGGGGACCACGGGCGCAGTATTTT.